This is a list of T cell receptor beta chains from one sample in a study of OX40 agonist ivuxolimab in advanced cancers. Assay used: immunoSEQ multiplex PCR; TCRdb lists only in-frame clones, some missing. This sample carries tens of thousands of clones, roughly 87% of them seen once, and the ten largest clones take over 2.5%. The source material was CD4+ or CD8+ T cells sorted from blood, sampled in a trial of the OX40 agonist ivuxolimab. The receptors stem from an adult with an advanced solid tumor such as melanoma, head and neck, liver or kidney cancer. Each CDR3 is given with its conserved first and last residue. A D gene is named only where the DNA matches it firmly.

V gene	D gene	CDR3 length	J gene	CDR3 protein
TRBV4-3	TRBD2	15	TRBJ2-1	CASSQEGASGSRQFF
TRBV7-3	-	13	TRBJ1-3	CASSSGTGNTIYF
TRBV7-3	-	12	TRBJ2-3	CASSFGGDTQYF
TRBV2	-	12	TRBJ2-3	CASSRTTDTQYF
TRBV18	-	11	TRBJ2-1	CASSPDNEQFF
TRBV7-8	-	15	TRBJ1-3	CASSFRVLSGNTIYF
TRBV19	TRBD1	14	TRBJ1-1	CASTTLTGDTEAFF
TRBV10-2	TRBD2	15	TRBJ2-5	CASRSTSGRQETQYF
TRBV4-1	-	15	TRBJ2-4	CASSQGSGVGNIQYF
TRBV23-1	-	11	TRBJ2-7	CASSKPGEQYF
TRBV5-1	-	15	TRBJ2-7	CASSPGIPGPYEQYF
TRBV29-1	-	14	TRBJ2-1	CSVEGPGAYNEQFF
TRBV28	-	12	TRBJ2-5	CASSRQVETQYF
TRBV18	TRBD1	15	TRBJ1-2	CASSPPGQTGYGYTF
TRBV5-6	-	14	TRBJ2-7	CASSFVGIPYEQYF
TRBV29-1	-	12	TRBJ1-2	CSVPILGVGYTF
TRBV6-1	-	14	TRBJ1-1	CASSEYNKNTEAFF
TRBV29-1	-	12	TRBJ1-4	CSVGPINEKLFF
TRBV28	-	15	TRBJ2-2	CASSTRKLGIGELFF
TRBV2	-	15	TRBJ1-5	CASSGGVTSNQPQHF
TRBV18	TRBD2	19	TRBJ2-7	CASSPRASGSHPNSYEQYF
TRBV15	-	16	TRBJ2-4	CATSRVGGLAKNIQYF
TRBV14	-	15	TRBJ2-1	CASSIRTASYNEQFF
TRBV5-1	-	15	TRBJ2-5	CASSLDSQGGETQYF
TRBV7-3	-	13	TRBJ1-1	CASSLSQSTEAFF
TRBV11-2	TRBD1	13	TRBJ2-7	CASSGDRWREQYF
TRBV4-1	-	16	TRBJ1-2	CASSQDIGTVINGYTF
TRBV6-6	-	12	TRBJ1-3	CATLGVGNTIYF
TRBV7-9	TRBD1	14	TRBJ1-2	CASSSGQGAVGYTF
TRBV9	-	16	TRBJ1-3	CASSVEVGSSGNTIYF
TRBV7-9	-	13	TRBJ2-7	CASSADFAYEQYF
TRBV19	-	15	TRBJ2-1	CASSKSLDPYNEQFF
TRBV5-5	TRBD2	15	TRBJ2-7	CASSLLASGMGEQYF
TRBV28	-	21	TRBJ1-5	CASRRSRGMAVDVRSNQPQHF
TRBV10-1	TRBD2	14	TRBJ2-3	CASSFAGVSDTQYF
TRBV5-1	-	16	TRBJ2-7	CASSLVGGAEFYEQYF
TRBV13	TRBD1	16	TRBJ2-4	CASRDRIRVAKNIQYF
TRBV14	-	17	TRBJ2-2	CASSHPKPFRDTGELFF
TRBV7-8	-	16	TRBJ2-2	CASSLGGAKNTGELFF